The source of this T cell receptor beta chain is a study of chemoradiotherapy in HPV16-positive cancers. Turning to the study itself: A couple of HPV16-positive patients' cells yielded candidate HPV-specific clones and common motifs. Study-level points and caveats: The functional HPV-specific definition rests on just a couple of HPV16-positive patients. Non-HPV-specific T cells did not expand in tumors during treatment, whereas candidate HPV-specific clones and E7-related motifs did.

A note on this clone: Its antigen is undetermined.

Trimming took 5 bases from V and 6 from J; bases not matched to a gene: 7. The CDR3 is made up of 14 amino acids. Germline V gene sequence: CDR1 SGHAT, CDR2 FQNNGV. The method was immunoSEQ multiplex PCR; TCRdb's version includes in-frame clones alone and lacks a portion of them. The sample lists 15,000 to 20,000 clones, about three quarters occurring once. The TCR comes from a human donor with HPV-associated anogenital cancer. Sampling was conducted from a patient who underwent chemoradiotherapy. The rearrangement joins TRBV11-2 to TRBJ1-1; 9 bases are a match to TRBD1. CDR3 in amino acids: CASSLKTGGPEAFF. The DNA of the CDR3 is TGTGCCAGCAGCCTAAAAACAGGGGGCCCTGAAGCTTTCTTT.